Listed below are T cell receptor beta chains from one sample, sequenced in a study of blood T cells in healthy people across ages. Using its own MiXCR run on the 5' RACE reads, TCRdb lists one record per CDR3 protein. The sample yields 710,000 or so distinct CDR3 sequences, about 30% seen once. The sequencing sample was made of blood. The source of these receptors is a woman of 80 years or more in good health. The CDR3 runs from the conserved cysteine through the conserved F or W. A D gene is named only where the DNA matches it firmly. Where a row states a size, it is once, few, many or the class of an expanded clone; other rows omit it.

TRBJ1-1	-	TRBV7-8	-	14	TGTGCCAGCAGCTTACCGGGACGGCACACTGAAGCTTTCTTT	CASSLPGRHTEAFF
TRBJ1-1	TRBD1	TRBV4-3	few	17	TGCGCCAGCAGCCAAGTCAAAACCTCTTACAGGGGAACTGAAGCTTTCTTT	CASSQVKTSYRGTEAFF
TRBJ2-1	TRBD2	TRBV3-1	many	15	TGTGCCAGCAGCCCGGGACTAGCGGGGATCAATGAGCAGTTCTTC	CASSPGLAGINEQFF
TRBJ2-7	TRBD2	TRBV7-2	many	16	TGTGCCAGCAGACAAACTAGCGGGGGGGCGCTCTACGAGCAGTACTTC	CASRQTSGGALYEQYF
TRBJ2-7	-	TRBV2	few	14	TGTGCCAGCAGCCCGACACGTGGGACTTACGAGCAGTACTTC	CASSPTRGTYEQYF
TRBJ2-7	-	TRBV6-5	many	14	TGTGCCAGCAGTCGCGGGATTCCTGCCTACGAGCAGTACTTC	CASSRGIPAYEQYF
TRBJ1-3	TRBD1	TRBV9	-	16	TGTGCCAGCAGCCCACGGACAGGGGTCGCTGGAAACACCATATATTTT	CASSPRTGVAGNTIYF
TRBJ1-4	TRBD1	TRBV7-2	many	16	TGTGCCAGCAGCGCATCCCTGGGACAGGGGTTCGGAAAACTGTTTTTT	CASSASLGQGFGKLFF
TRBJ2-5	-	TRBV7-2	-	15	TGTGCCAGCAGCGACGCCGGGCGGTTTCGAGAGACCCAGTACTTC	CASSDAGRFRETQYF
TRBJ2-1	TRBD1	TRBV24-1	many	19	TGTGCCACCAGTGATAAGTTACCCACAGGGGGCTTCTCCTACAATGAGCAGTTCTTC	CATSDKLPTGGFSYNEQFF
TRBJ2-2	-	TRBV7-2	few	14	TGTGCCAGCTCGTGGGGGACGAACACCGGGGAGCTGTTTTTT	CASSWGTNTGELFF
TRBJ1-2	TRBD1	TRBV7-7	many	15	TGTGCTAGCAGCTCACAGGGGGCGAAGCGCTATGGCTACACCTTC	CASSSQGAKRYGYTF
TRBJ2-1	-	TRBV5-1	many	15	TGCGCCAGCAGCACCTTCCCGAGCTCCTACAATGAGCAGTTCTTC	CASSTFPSSYNEQFF
TRBJ2-5	-	TRBV5-6	many	13	TGTGCCAGCAGCTTGCGTACCCGAGAGACCCAGTACTTC	CASSLRTRETQYF
TRBJ1-2	-	TRBV7-2	many	15	TGTGCCGGCCTAAGTACCGGGACATCAAGGAGCCGCTACACCTTC	CAGLSTGTSRSRYTF
TRBJ2-7	-	TRBV5-1	-	15	TGCGCCAGTAGCTCGGGGAGGCAGCGGGCCTACGAGCAGTACTTC	CASSSGRQRAYEQYF
TRBJ1-6	TRBD1	TRBV5-5	many	18	TGTGCCAGCAGCTACCAGATACTGACAGGGCCCTATAATTCACCCCTCCACTTT	CASSYQILTGPYNSPLHF
TRBJ2-1	-	TRBV27	-	17	TGTGCCAGCAGTTTAGTTGCGAGTTGGCGGGTCGGGAATGAGCAGTTCTTC	CASSLVASWRVGNEQFF
TRBJ2-3	TRBD2	TRBV10-3	many	18	TGTGCCATCAGTACTATCGACGGGGGGGCCAAAGGCACAGATACGCAGTATTTT	CAISTIDGGAKGTDTQYF
TRBJ1-1	-	TRBV20-1	few	13	TGCAGTGCCTCCGACAGCACTTACACTGAAGCTTTCTTT	CSASDSTYTEAFF
TRBJ1-2	TRBD1	TRBV28	many	12	TGTGCCAGTACAGGGGGTGGCTATGGCTACACCTTC	CASTGGGYGYTF
TRBJ2-1	-	TRBV24-1	-	15	TGTGCCACCAGTGATTCTGAGACAAGGTACAATGAGCAGTTCTTC	CATSDSETRYNEQFF
TRBJ2-7	-	TRBV6-2/TRBV6-3	-	16	TGTGCCAGCAGTTACTCTTTGGTGGGGGCCCCAAACGAGCAGTACTTC	CASSYSLVGAPNEQYF
TRBJ2-1	TRBD2	TRBV2	few	16	TGTGCCAGCACCAAAAGACTAGCGGGGGGGGACAATGAGCAGTTCTTC	CASTKRLAGGDNEQFF
TRBJ2-7	TRBD1	TRBV6-5	many	15	TGTGCCAGCAGTAATGGACAGGGGGCCACCTACGAGCAGTACTTC	CASSNGQGATYEQYF
TRBJ2-5	-	TRBV7-2	few	15	TGTGCCAGCAGCTTAAGATCGGGGGCGGGAGAGACCCAGTACTTC	CASSLRSGAGETQYF
TRBJ2-2	TRBD1	TRBV2	few	14	TGTGCCAGCAGTGAAAACAGGGGAACCGGGGAGCTGTTTTTT	CASSENRGTGELFF
TRBJ2-3	-	TRBV2	many	15	TGTGCCAGCAACCAACGCTGGGGGCGGACAGATACGCAGTATTTT	CASNQRWGRTDTQYF
TRBJ2-1	-	TRBV20-1	many	14	TGCAGTGCCTTAAATATCCGGGGACATCATGAGCAGTTCTTC	CSALNIRGHHEQFF
TRBJ2-2	-	TRBV20-1	-	13	TGCAGTGCTAGCCCGGGGCGTGCCGGGGAGCTGTTTTTT	CSASPGRAGELFF
TRBJ2-1	-	TRBV5-1	-	16	TGCGCCAGCAGCTTGCCCCGACAGGTGGAGACGGATGGGCAGTTCTTC	CASSLPRQVETDGQFF
TRBJ2-5	TRBD2	TRBV20-1	many	15	TGCAGTGCTAGACCAGCCGGGACTAGACGGGAGACCCAGTACTTC	CSARPAGTRRETQYF
TRBJ1-3	-	TRBV3-1	-	14	TGTGCCAGCAGCCAAGACAGAGCCGGAAACACCATATATTTT	CASSQDRAGNTIYF
TRBJ1-2	-	TRBV7-8	many	14	TGTGCCAGCAGCTCAGGTTACACAAACTATGGCTACACCTTC	CASSSGYTNYGYTF
TRBJ1-2	TRBD1	TRBV20-1	few	13	TGCAGTGCTAGGCGTGGAGGGGGCGGTGGCTACACCTTC	CSARRGGGGGYTF
TRBJ2-5	-	TRBV7-2	-	14	TGTGCCAGCAGCTTCCAGGGGGGTGCAGAGACCCAGTACTTC	CASSFQGGAETQYF
TRBJ1-1	TRBD1	TRBV6-2/TRBV6-3	few	14	TGTGCCAGCAGTTCGGACAGGGTGAGGACTGAAGCTTTCTTT	CASSSDRVRTEAFF
TRBJ1-2	-	TRBV5-1	many	14	TGCGCCAGCAGCACGGGACCGCCTAACTATGGCTACACCTTC	CASSTGPPNYGYTF
TRBJ1-6	TRBD1	TRBV5-4	-	15	TGTGCCAGCAGCTTTGGGGACAGGGGAAATTCACCCCTCCACTTT	CASSFGDRGNSPLHF
TRBJ2-2	-	TRBV24-1	-	13	TGTGCCACCCGGGTCAACGAAGCGGGGGAGCTGTTTTTT	CATRVNEAGELFF
TRBJ2-6	-	TRBV30	many	16	TGTGCCTGGAGTGGGGGGGCCCTCTCTGGGGCCAACGTCCTGACTTTC	CAWSGGALSGANVLTF
TRBJ2-2	-	TRBV10-3	-	17	TGTGCCATCAGTGCCCGAGCGAGGGGCTCGAACACCGGGGAGCTGTTTTTT	CAISARARGSNTGELFF
TRBJ2-7	TRBD1	TRBV6-4	-	15	TGTGCCAGCAGTGACTCCGGGACAGGCGCCTACGAGCAGTACTTC	CASSDSGTGAYEQYF
TRBJ1-1	-	TRBV5-4	-	14	TGTGCCAGCAGCCCCCGGACAGCGAACACTGAAGCTTTCTTT	CASSPRTANTEAFF